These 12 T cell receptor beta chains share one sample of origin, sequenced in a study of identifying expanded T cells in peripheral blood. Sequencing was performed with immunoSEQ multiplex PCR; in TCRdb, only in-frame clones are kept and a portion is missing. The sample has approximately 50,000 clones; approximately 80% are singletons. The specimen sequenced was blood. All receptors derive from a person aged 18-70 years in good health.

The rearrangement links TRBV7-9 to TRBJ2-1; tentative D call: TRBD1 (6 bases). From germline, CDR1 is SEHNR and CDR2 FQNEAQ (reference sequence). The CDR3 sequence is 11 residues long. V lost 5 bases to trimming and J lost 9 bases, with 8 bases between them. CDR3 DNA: TGTGCCAGCAGCCAGGGGACTGAGCAGTTCTTC. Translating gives CASSQGTEQFF.

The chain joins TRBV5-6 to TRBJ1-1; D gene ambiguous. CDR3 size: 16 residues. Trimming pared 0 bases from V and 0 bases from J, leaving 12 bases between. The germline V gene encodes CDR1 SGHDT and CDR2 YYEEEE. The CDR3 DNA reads TGTGCCAGCAGCTTGGACTTGGGCGAAGTGAACACTGAAGCTTTCTTT. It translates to CASSLDLGEVNTEAFF.

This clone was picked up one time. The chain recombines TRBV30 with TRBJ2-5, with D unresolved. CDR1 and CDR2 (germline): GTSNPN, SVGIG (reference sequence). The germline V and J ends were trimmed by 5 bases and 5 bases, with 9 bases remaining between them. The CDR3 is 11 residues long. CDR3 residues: CAWRQGETQYF. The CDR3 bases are TGTGCCTGGCGCCAAGGGGAGACCCAGTACTTC. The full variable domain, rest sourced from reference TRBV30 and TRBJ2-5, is SQTIHQWPATLVQPVGSPLSLECTVEGTSNPNLYWYRQAAGRGLQLLFYSVGIGQISSEVPQNLSASRPQDRQFILSSKKLLLSDSGFYLCAWRQGETQYFGPGTRLLVL.

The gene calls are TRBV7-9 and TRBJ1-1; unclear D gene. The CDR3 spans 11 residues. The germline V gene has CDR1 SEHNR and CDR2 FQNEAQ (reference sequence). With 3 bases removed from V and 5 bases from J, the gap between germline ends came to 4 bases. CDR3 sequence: CASSFGTEAFF. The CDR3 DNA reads TGTGCCAGCAGCTTTGGAACTGAAGCTTTCTTT.

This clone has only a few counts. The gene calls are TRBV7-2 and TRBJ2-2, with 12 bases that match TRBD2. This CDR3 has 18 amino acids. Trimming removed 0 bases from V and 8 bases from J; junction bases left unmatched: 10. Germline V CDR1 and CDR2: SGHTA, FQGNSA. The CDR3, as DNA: TGTGCCAGCAGCTTAGCGGCGGTACTAGCGGGAGGACGTGGGGAGCTGTTTTTT. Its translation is CASSLAAVLAGGRGELFF.

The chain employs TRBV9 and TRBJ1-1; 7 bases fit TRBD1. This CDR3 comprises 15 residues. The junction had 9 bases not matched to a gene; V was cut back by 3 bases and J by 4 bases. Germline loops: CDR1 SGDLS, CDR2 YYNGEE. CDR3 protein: CASSATGRYGTEAFF. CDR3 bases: TGTGCCAGCAGCGCGACAGGGAGGTATGGCACTGAAGCTTTCTTT.

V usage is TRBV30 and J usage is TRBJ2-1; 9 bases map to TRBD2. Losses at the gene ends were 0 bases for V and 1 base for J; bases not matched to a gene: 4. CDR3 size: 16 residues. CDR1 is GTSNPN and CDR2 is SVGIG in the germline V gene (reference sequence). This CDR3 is CAWSVRAGGSYNEQFF. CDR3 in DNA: TGTGCCTGGAGTGTACGGGCGGGAGGGTCCTACAATGAGCAGTTCTTC.

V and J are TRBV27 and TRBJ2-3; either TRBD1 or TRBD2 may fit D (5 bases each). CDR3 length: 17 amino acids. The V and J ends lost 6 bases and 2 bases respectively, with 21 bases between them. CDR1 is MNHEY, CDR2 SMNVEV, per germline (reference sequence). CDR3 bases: TGTGCCAGCAGGACAAAACCGGGGCAACAGATCACAGATACGCAGTATTTT. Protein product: CASRTKPGQQITDTQYF.

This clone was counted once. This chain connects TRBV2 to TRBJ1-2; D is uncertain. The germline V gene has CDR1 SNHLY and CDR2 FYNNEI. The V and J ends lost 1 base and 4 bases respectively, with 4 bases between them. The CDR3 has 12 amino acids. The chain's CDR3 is CASSEGGYGYTF. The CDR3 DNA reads TGTGCCAGCAGTGAAGGGGGCTATGGCTACACCTTC.

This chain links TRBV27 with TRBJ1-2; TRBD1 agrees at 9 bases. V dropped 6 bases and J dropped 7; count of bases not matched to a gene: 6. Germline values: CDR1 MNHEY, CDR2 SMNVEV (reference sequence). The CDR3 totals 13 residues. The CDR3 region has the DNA TGTGCCAGCAGAGGGACAGGGTTATTTGGCTACACCTTC. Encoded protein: CASRGTGLFGYTF.

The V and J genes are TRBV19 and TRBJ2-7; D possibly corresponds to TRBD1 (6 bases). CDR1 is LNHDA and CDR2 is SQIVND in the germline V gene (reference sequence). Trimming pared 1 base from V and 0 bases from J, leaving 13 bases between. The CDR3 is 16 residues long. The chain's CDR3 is CASSIAGTSSSYEQYF. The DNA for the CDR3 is TGTGCCAGTAGTATAGCTGGGACAAGTAGCTCCTACGAGCAGTACTTC.

The CDR3 spells CASSGRLTMNTEAFF. The CDR3 nucleotides are TGTGCCAGCAGCGGTAGACTGACCATGAACACTGAAGCTTTCTTT. The chain uses TRBV11-2 and TRBJ1-1, with D hard to call. Germline lookup yields CDR1 SGHAT and CDR2 FQNNGV. The CDR3 has 15 residues. V gave up 5 bases and J gave up 0 bases, with 13 bases separating them.